This entry concerns a single T cell receptor beta chain. Its antigen is currently not known. No base qualities exist here, and no much larger clone lies one base off it. This record belongs to a study of blood T cell repertoires in COVID-19 (TCRdb year 2020). Some background on the complete study: Samples from collaborators originated in the United States, Italy and Spain and spanned both the acute and convalescent phases of COVID-19. The samples were drawn from the first 160 participants of the ongoing ImmuneRACE study and from roughly 1,300 subjects provided by 6 global collaborators. Subjects who had been exposed to COVID-19, were actively infected with it, or had recovered from it provided the deeply sampled blood TCRbeta repertoires that made up the dataset. A de-identified subject ID, COVID-19 status, age in years and sex were almost always included in the sample metadata. The material from the prospective study consisted of cDNA or gDNA derived from T cells, B-cell-depleted T cells, or PBMCs. HLA class I and class II types, where available, came from metadata supplied by the sample provider rather than from assay-based typing. A freely available public database, intended as a resource for researchers studying the immune response to SARS-CoV-2, is where the repertoires were released. Overall study results and their limits: How much clinical and demographic metadata was included differed by source and by participant, and the metadata was provided uncurated.

TCRbeta CDR3 regions were amplified from genomic DNA by means of the immunoSEQ Assay, a bias-controlled multiplex PCR. The study's own analysis went as follows. Within the assay, amplification of reference gene primers was used to estimate how many nucleated cells each sample contained. To quantify the absolute abundance of each unique TCRbeta CDR3 rearrangement, sequence reads were collapsed and filtered. For each sample, productive Simpson clonality was calculated by taking the square root of Simpson's diversity index across productive rearrangements. The table was pulled from immuneACCESS by TCRdb, which kept in-frame rearrangements only. Such tables lose some clones; where checked, under half of the loss comes from unresolved V genes, and the rest has no known cause. D and trimming were read from the DNA, whereas the V and J calls and clone size are those reported in that table. This sample is represented by fewer than 300,000 clones; roughly nine tenths of them were singletons. The leading ten clones occupy roughly 2.3% of the sample.

In Seattle, one collaborating source enrolled patients while the infection was active and tracked those patients longitudinally over the course of disease. Whole blood was collected in K2EDTA tubes by collaborating institutions according to the institutions' own protocols. Collaborator samples were shipped for TCRbeta analysis as frozen whole blood, isolated PBMCs, or DNA extracted from either sample type. After removal of 0 bases from V and 5 bases from J, the junction retains 9 bases not matched to a gene. Measured from the cysteine to the phenylalanine, the CDR3 is 17 residues long. Only the CDR3 DNA is retained, 51 bases long and in frame from the first base. Sequences SGHNT (CDR1) and YYREEE (CDR2) are obtained from the germline V gene (reference sequence).

This receptor was obtained from a woman aged 25-40 years with COVID-19, enrolled during active disease. This chain is built from TRBV5-4 and TRBJ2-5, and TRBD2 matches 11 of the central bases. What was sequenced was peripheral blood. DNA sequence: TGTGCCAGCAGCTTGGTAGGAGTAGCGGGAGGGAATGAGACCCAGTACTTC. Translated, this is CASSLVGVAGGNETQYF.